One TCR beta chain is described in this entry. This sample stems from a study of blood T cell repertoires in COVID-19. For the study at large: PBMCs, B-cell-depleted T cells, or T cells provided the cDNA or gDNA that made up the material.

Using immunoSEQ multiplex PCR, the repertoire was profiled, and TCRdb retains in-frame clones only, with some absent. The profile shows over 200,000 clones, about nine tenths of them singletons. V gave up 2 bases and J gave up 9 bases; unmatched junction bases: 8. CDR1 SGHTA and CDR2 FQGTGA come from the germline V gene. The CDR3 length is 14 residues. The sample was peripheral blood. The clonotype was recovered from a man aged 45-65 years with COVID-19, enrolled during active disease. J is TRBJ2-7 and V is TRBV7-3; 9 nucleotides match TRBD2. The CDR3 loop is CASSLGPGTSLQYF. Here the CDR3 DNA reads TGTGCCAGCAGCTTAGGTCCCGGGACTAGCTTGCAGTACTTC.